Presented here are 15 T cell receptor beta chains from one specimen sequenced in a study of T cells in localized non-small cell lung cancer. Sequencing used immunoSEQ multiplex PCR; TCRdb keeps in-frame clones, though not all of them. The table records around 50,000 clones, about 80% of them present only once. The material was peripheral blood, obtained before any cancer treatment. Receptors were obtained from a female donor aged 60 or older with stage II squamous cell lung carcinoma.

V usage is TRBV6-1 and J usage is TRBJ2-7, with 12 bases identical to TRBD2. Germline V gene lookup returns CDR1 MNHNS and CDR2 SASEGT. The ends lost 6 bases at V and 2 bases at J; junction bases unmatched: 5. There are 15 residues in the CDR3. CDR3 amino acids: CASSTLAGGTYEQYF. The CDR3 nucleotides read TGTGCCAGCAGCACCCTAGCGGGGGGGACCTACGAGCAGTACTTC.

J is TRBJ1-1 and V is TRBV27; TRBD1 might be the D (5 bases). The V gene's germline CDR1 is MNHEY and CDR2 SMNVEV (reference sequence). Between the trimmed V and J ends, which lost 2 bases and 5 bases, there was a span of 15 bases. This CDR3 contains 15 residues. DNA for the CDR3: TGTGCCAGCAGTTTAGAGGGGCTGGGAGGGACTGAAGCTTTCTTT. Encoded protein: CASSLEGLGGTEAFF.

The genes are TRBV2 and TRBJ1-1, with a possible D match to TRBD1 (5 bases). Deletions cut 8 bases from V and 0 bases from J, with 13 bases between. CDR1 is SNHLY, CDR2 FYNNEI, per germline. This CDR3 is built from 14 residues. CDR3: CASRYEGMNTEAFF. DNA for the CDR3: TGTGCCAGCCGCTACGAGGGGATGAACACTGAAGCTTTCTTT.

CDR3 protein: CASSLAAQQDYGYTF. The DNA of the CDR3 is TGCGCCAGCAGCTTGGCCGCCCAGCAGGACTATGGCTACACCTTC. The rearrangement uses TRBV5-1 and TRBJ1-2; D remains ambiguous. Looked up from germline, CDR1 is SGHRS and CDR2 is YFSETQ. Between the trimmed V and J ends, which lost 0 bases and 3 bases, there was a span of 12 bases. CDR3 length equals 15 residues.

The chain joins TRBV2 to TRBJ2-2; D perhaps matches TRBD1 (5 bases). The CDR3 has 15 residues. V was shortened by 3 bases and J by 1 base, with 9 bases between the two germline ends. Looked up from germline, CDR1 is SNHLY and CDR2 is FYNNEI. CDR3 in DNA: TGTGCCAGCAGTGAGTGGGGCGAGAACACCGGGGAGCTGTTTTTT. It is translated as CASSEWGENTGELFF.

The rearrangement links TRBV19 to TRBJ1-2; tentatively, D is TRBD1 (5 bases). The CDR3 is 14 amino acids. V lost 11 bases to trimming and J lost 0 bases, with 16 bases between them. Germline assignment: CDR1 LNHDA and CDR2 SQIVND (reference sequence). The DNA for the CDR3 is TGTGCCGTGGGGACCGGGCAGGCTAACTATGGCTACACCTTC. Its protein product is CAVGTGQANYGYTF.

The chain recombines TRBV5-6 with TRBJ1-1; no reliable D call. V lost 4 bases, J lost 1 base, and 14 bases lay in between. Germline V lookup: CDR1 SGHDT, CDR2 YYEEEE. The CDR3 extends over 15 amino acids. The CDR3 spells CASSPGLLENTEAFF. CDR3 in DNA: TGTGCCAGCAGCCCTGGGTTGCTCGAGAACACTGAAGCTTTCTTT.

This rearrangement joins TRBV11-3 to TRBJ2-5; D unresolved. The CDR3 has 13 residues. Germline loops: CDR1 SGHNT, CDR2 YENEEA. Trimming cost V 5 bases and J 5 bases, with 12 bases left between them. The CDR3 sequence: CASSSSGRETQYF. DNA for the CDR3: TGTGCCAGCAGCAGCTCCGGGCGGGAGACCCAGTACTTC.

As for this clone: This CDR3 is also generated by other DNA sequences in the sample. Here the CDR3 reads CASSYQNTGELFF. The CDR3, as DNA: TGTGCCAGCAGTTACCAGAACACCGGGGAGCTGTTTTTT. The chain joins TRBV6-5 to TRBJ2-2; unclear D gene. Germline V lookup: CDR1 MNHEY, CDR2 SVGAGI. This CDR3 comprises 13 residues. The ends were cut back, 2 bases at V and 1 base at J, with 2 bases in the middle.

The genes are TRBV7-2 and TRBJ1-5; D unclear. The V end was cut by 2 bases, the J end by 1 base, with 9 bases between. Germline CDR1 is SGHTA and CDR2 is FQGNSA. The CDR3 is 15 residues long. This chain's CDR3 is CASSLSGLSNQPQHF. DNA of the CDR3: TGTGCCAGCAGCTTATCAGGTTTAAGCAATCAGCCCCAGCATTTT.

This chain joins TRBV5-4 and TRBJ2-5; 9 nucleotides match TRBD1. V dropped 0 bases and J dropped 4; count of bases not matched to a gene: 4. Germline V gives CDR1 SGHNT, CDR2 YYREEE (reference sequence). The CDR3 totals 15 residues. For the CDR3, the DNA is TGTGCCAGCAGCTTGGTGGACAGGGGATTAGAGACCCAGTACTTC. Protein product: CASSLVDRGLETQYF.

The DNA for the CDR3 is TGCGCCAGCAGCTTGGGGAGGCTCTCTAACACTGAAGCTTTCTTT. Its translation is CASSLGRLSNTEAFF. The genes are TRBV5-1 and TRBJ1-1, with D hard to call. The CDR3 has 15 residues. Deletions cut 0 bases from V and 2 bases from J, with 11 bases between. Germline assignment: CDR1 SGHRS and CDR2 YFSETQ.

The chain employs TRBV27 and TRBJ1-5, with 7 bases fitting TRBD1. The CDR3 covers 14 residues. CDR1 is MNHEY, CDR2 SMNVEV, per germline (reference sequence). V gave up 6 bases and J gave up 7 bases; unmatched junction bases: 9. In DNA form, the CDR3 reads TGTGCCAGCAGGGTGACAGGGTCTAGGCAGCCCCAGCATTTT. Its protein product is CASRVTGSRQPQHF.

The genes are TRBV19 and TRBJ2-7, with D maybe TRBD1 (5 bases). The CDR3 has 12 residues. The V gene's germline CDR1 is LNHDA and CDR2 SQIVND (reference sequence). Trimming removed 3 bases at V and 4 bases at J, with 7 bases between. CDR3 DNA: TGTGCCAGTAGTATCCAGGGATACGAGCAGTACTTC. Amino acid sequence: CASSIQGYEQYF.

This clone was picked up one time. The chain employs TRBV5-1 and TRBJ1-1, with a weak D call TRBD1 (6 bases). The CDR3 has 14 amino acids. V lost 1 base to trimming and J lost 1 base, with 8 bases between them. The germline gives CDR1 SGHRS, CDR2 YFSETQ. The DNA for the CDR3 is TGCGCCAGCAGCTTGTTACAGGGGAACACTGAAGCTTTCTTT. It translates to CASSLLQGNTEAFF.